A selection of T cell receptor beta chains follows, all from one sample in a study of vaccination effects on CD4 cells after COVID-19. Their antigens are not known. Method: immunoSEQ multiplex PCR; TCRdb's copy keeps in-frame clones and lacks some. The data show about 15,000 clones, under 85% seen once. This specimen consisted of CD4+ T cells from PBMCs cultured with SARS-CoV-2 spike peptides, obtained after COVID-19 vaccination. These TCRs come from a human donor who had a prior SARS-CoV-2 infection. Both conserved end residues are trimmed from each CDR3. Fields, in order: V gene, J gene, clone size, CDR3 protein. Part of the rows lack a size; the others show once, few, many or a class for expanded clones.

>TRBV4-2|TRBJ1-2|NA
ASSSGGTGYGYT
>TRBV27|TRBJ2-4|NA
ASSKIYDSELAKNIQY
>TRBV6-5|TRBJ1-1|NA
ASSLTGEGTEAF
>TRBV2|TRBJ2-1|once
ASSDQAVREQF
>TRBV12-5|TRBJ1-2|NA
ASGSGSSPHYT
>TRBV10-3|TRBJ2-1|NA
AISDLLRGEYNEQF
>TRBV7-2|TRBJ2-7|NA
ASSFYGRPYEQY
>TRBV2|TRBJ1-1|NA
ASRLSPSSGTEAF
>TRBV30|TRBJ1-1|NA
AWSFRTRDLSEAF
>TRBV5-1|TRBJ1-3|NA
ASSLGGTSSGNTIY
>TRBV20-1|TRBJ2-7|NA
SASRGPAYEQY
>TRBV5-1|TRBJ2-3|NA
ASSSSGGLSDTQY
>TRBV10-3|TRBJ1-1|NA
AISESISGRTEAF
>TRBV19|TRBJ1-2|NA
ASRNNRVFYGYT
>TRBV5-1|TRBJ2-3|NA
ASSRTGLAGYGTDTQY